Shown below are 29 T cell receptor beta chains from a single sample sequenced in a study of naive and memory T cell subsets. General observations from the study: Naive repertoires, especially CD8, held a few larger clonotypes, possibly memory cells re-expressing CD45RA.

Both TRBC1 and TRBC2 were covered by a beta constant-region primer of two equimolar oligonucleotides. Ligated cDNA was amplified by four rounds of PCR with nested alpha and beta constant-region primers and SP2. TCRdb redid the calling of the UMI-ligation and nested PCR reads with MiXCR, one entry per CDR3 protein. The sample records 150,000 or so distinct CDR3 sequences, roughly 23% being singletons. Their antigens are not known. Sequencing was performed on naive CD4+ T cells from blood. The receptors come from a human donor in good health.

The CDR3, as DNA: TGCGCCAGCAGCCTGCGATTCTTAGTAGACATTAGCAATCAGCCCCAGCATTTT. Its translation: CASSLRFLVDISNQPQHF. The chain links TRBV4-1 to TRBJ1-5; D not resolved. The V end was cut by 4 bases, the J end by 0 bases, with 19 bases between. This CDR3 contains 18 residues. Germline CDR1 MGHRA, CDR2 YSYEKL.

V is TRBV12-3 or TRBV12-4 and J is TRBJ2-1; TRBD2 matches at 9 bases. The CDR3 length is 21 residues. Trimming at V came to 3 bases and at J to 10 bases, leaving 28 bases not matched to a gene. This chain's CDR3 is CASSFPAGQRHYGGRAGEQFF. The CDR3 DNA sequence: TGTGCCAGCAGTTTTCCAGCGGGACAGAGACACTACGGCGGGAGGGCCGGAGAGCAGTTCTTC.

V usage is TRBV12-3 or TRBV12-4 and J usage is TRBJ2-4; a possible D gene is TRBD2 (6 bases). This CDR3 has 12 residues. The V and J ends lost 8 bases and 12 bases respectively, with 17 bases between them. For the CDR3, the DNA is TGTGCCAGCTCCTACGGGGTCGGGAGTCAGTACTTC. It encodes CASSYGVGSQYF.

The CDR3 DNA is TGCGCCAGCAGCTTGGAACTAGCGGAGTCCTCTAGCACAGATACGCAGTATTTT. It yields the protein CASSLELAESSSTDTQYF. This chain connects TRBV5-1 to TRBJ2-3; 8 bases agree with TRBD2. J lost 0 bases, V lost 0 bases, and 9 bases had no gene match. Germline CDR1 reads SGHRS; CDR2 reads YFSETQ. CDR3 size: 18 residues. Together with reference TRBV5-1 and TRBJ2-3, the CDR3 gives the full variable domain: KAGVTQTPRYLIKTRGQQVTLSCSPISGHRSVSWYQQTPGQGLQFLFEYFSETQRNKGNFPGRFSGRQFSNSRSEMNVSTLELGDSALYLCASSLELAESSSTDTQYFGPGTRLTVL.

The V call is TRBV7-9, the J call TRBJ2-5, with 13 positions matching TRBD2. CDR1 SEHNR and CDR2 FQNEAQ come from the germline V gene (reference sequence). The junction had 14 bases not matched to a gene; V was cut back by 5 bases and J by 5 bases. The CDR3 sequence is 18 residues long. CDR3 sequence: CASSPLSLTSGRRETQYF. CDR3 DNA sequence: TGTGCCAGCAGCCCGTTATCGCTGACTAGCGGGAGGAGGGAGACCCAGTACTTC.

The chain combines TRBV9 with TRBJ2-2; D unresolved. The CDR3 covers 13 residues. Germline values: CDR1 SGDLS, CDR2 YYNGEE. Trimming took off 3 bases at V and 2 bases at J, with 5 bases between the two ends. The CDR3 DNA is TGTGCCAGCAGCGCAGTAAACACCGGGGAGCTGTTTTTT. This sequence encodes CASSAVNTGELFF.

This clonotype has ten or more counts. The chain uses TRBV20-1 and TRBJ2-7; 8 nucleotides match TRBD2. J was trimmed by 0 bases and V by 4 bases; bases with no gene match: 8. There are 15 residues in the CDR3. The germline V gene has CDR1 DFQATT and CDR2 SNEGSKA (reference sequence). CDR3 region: CSAIDGSGNSYEQYF. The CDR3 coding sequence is TGCAGTGCTATAGATGGTAGCGGGAACTCCTACGAGCAGTACTTC.

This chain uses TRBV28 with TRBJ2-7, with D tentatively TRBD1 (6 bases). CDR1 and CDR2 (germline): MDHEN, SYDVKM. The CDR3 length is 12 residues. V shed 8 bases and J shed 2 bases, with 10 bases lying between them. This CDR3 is CASADSTYEQYF. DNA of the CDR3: TGTGCCAGCGCGGACAGTACCTACGAGCAGTACTTC.

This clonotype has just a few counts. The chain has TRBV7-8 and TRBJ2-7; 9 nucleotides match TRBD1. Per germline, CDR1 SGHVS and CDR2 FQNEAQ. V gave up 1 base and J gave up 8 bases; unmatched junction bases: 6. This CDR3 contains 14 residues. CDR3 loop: CASSLEGQGNKQYF. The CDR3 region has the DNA TGTGCCAGCAGCTTAGAGGGACAGGGTAACAAGCAGTACTTC.

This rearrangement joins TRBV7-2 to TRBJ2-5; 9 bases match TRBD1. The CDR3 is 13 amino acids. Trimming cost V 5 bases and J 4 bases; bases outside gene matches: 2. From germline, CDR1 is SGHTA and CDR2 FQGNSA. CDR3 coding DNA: TGTGCCAGCAGCAAGGACAGGGGAGAGACCCAGTACTTC. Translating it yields CASSKDRGETQYF.

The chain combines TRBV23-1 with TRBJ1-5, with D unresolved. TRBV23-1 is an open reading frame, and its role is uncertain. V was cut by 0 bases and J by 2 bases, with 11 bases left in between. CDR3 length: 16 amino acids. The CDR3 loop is CASSQSDGGGNQPQHF. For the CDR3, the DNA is TGCGCCAGCAGTCAATCGGACGGAGGTGGCAATCAGCCCCAGCATTTT.

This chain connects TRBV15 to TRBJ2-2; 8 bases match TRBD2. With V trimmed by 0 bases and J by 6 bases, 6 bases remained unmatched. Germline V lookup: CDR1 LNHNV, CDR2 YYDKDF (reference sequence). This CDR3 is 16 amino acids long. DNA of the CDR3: TGTGCCACCAGCAGAGATGACCGGGAGGGGCCCGGGGAGCTGTTTTTT. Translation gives CATSRDDREGPGELFF.

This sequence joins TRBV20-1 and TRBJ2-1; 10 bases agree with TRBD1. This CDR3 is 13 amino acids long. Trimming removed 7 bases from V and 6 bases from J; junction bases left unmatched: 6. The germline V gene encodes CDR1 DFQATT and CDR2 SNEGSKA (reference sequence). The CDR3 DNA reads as TGCAGTGGCAGGACAGGGGGAATCAATGAGCAGTTCTTC. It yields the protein CSGRTGGINEQFF.

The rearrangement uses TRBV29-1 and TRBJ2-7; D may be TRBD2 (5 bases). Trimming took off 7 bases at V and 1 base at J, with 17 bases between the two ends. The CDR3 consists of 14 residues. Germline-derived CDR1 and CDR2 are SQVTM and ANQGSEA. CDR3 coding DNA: TGCAGCGCCTGGGGAACTAGTAAGTCCTACGAGCAGTACTTC. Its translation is CSAWGTSKSYEQYF.

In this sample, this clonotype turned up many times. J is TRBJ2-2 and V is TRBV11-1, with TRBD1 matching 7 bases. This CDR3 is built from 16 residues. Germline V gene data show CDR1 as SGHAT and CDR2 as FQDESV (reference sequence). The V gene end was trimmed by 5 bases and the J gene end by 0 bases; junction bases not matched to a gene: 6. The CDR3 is CASSTRQGPNTGELFF. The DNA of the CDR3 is TGTGCCAGCAGCACCCGACAGGGACCGAACACCGGGGAGCTGTTTTTT.

CDR3 coding DNA: TGCAGTGCTATGAGGGGGAGCACAGATACGCAGTATTTT. Protein product: CSAMRGSTDTQYF. The chain has TRBV20-1 and TRBJ2-3, with D perhaps matching TRBD1 (6 bases). V was trimmed by 4 bases and J by 0 bases, leaving 8 bases between them. This CDR3 has 13 residues. Germline V lookup: CDR1 DFQATT, CDR2 SNEGSKA (reference sequence).

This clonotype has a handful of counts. This CDR3 reads CASSLDRLALGEKLFF. Here the CDR3 DNA reads TGTGCCAGCAGCTTAGATCGGTTAGCACTCGGAGAAAAACTGTTTTTT. The chain uses TRBV11-2 and TRBJ1-4; D is undetermined. CDR3 length equals 16 residues. The V end lost 0 bases, the J end lost 8 bases, and 16 bases lay between the germline ends. The germline V gene has CDR1 SGHAT and CDR2 FQNNGV.

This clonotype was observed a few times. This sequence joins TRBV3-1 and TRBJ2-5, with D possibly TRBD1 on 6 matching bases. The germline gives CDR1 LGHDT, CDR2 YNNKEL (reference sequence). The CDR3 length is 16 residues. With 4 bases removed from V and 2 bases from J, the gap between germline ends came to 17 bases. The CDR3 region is CASSRYRDTKQETQYF. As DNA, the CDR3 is TGTGCCAGCAGCCGCTACCGGGACACCAAGCAAGAGACCCAGTACTTC.

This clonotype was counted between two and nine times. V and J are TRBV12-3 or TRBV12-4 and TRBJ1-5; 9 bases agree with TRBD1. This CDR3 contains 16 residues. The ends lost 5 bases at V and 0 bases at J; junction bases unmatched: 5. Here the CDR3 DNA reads TGTGCCAGCAGTGGACAGGGGAGCCCTAGCAATCAGCCCCAGCATTTT. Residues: CASSGQGSPSNQPQHF.

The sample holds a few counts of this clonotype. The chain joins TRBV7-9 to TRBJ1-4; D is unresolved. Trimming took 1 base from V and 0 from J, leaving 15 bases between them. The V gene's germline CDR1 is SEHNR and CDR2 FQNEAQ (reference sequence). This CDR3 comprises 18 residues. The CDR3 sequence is CASSLVSGRPATNEKLFF. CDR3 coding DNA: TGTGCCAGCAGCTTAGTATCGGGCAGACCTGCAACTAATGAAAAACTGTTTTTT.

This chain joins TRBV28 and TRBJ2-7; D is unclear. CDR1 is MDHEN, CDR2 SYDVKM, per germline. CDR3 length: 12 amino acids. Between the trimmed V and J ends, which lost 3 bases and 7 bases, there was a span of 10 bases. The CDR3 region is CASSLLIREQYF. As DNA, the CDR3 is TGTGCCAGCAGTTTGCTAATTAGGGAGCAGTACTTC.

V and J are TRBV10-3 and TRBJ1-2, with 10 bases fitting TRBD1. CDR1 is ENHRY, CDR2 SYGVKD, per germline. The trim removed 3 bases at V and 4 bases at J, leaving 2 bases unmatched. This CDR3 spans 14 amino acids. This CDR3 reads CAISDRQGAYGYTF. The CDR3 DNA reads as TGTGCCATCAGTGATAGACAGGGGGCCTATGGCTACACCTTC.

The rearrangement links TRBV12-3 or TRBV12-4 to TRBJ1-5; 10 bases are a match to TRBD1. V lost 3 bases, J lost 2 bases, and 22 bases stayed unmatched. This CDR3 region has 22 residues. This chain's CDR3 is CASSLLPQRQGARTSGNQPQHF. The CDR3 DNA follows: TGTGCCAGCAGTTTGTTACCGCAAAGACAGGGGGCCCGTACAAGTGGCAATCAGCCCCAGCATTTT.

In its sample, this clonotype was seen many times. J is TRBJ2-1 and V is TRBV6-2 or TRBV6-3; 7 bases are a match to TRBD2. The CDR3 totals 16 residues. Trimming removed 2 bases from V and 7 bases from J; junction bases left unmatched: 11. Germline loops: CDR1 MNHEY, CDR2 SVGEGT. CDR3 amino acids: CASSYPPGGLGNEQFF. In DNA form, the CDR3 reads TGTGCCAGCAGTTACCCCCCGGGAGGTCTGGGGAATGAGCAGTTCTTC.

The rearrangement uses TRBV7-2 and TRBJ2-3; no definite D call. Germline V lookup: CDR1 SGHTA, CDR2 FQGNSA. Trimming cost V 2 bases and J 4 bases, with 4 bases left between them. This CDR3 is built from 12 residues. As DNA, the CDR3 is TGTGCCAGCAGCTTAACGGCAGATACGCAGTATTTT. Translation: CASSLTADTQYF.

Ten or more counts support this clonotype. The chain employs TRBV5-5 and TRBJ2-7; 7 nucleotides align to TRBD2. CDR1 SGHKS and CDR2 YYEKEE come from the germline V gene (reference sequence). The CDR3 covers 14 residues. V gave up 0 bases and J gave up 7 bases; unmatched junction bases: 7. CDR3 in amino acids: CASSLDAGAGEQYF. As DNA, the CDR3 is TGTGCCAGCAGCTTGGATGCGGGAGCTGGAGAGCAGTACTTC.

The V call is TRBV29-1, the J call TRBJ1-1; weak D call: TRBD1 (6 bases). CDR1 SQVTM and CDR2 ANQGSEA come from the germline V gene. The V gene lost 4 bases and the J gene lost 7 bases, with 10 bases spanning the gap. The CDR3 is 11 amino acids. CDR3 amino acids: CSVGGLVEAFF. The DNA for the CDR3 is TGCAGCGTTGGGGGGCTTGTTGAAGCTTTCTTT.

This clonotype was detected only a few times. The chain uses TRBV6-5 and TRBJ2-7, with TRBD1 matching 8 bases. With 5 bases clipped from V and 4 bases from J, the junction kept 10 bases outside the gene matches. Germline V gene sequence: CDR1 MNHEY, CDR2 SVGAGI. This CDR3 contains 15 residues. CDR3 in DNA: TGTGCCAGCAGTAAAGGCAGGGGGCGCAGGTACGAGCAGTACTTC. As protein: CASSKGRGRRYEQYF.

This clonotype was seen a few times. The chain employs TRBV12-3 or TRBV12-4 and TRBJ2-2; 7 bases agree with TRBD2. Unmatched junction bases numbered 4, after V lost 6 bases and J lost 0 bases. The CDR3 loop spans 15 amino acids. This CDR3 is CASRKREANTGELFF. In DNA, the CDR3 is TGTGCCAGCAGGAAGCGGGAAGCGAACACCGGGGAGCTGTTTTTT.